The source of this TCR beta chain is a study of T cell responses to AZD1222 COVID-19 vaccine. The germline V gene has CDR1 SGHTA and CDR2 FQGTGA. This CDR3 contains 15 residues. V was cut by 0 bases and J by 8 bases, with 11 bases left in between. Profiling relied on immunoSEQ multiplex PCR, and the TCRdb table lists in-frame clones only, not all of them. The table lists about 130,000 clones, roughly 90% of them singletons. The chain combines TRBV7-3 with TRBJ1-6; perhaps TRBD1 as D (5 bases). The receptor comes from an adult in good health. The source was peripheral blood, collected on day 0 of AZD1222 vaccination. The DNA for the CDR3 is TGTGCCAGCAGCTTAACTCTGGGAGGGGATTCACCCCTCCACTTT. This codes for CASSLTLGGDSPLHF.